This TCR beta chain was sequenced for a study of blood T cells in healthy people across ages. Each sample used at least 7 million PBMCs. Alongside a J-beta primer mix, a sample-barcoded 5' primer served in a second PCR lasting about 7 to 12 cycles. A template-switch adaptor containing 12 random nucleotides labeled each cDNA molecule. Each CDR3 protein is one row after TCRdb ran MiXCR on the 5' RACE reads. The repertoire consists of fewer than 1 million distinct CDR3 sequences, with under 55% occurring once and the leading ten covering approximately 19%. The germline V gene encodes CDR1 SGHTA and CDR2 FQGNSA. The ends were cut back, 1 base at V and 12 bases at J, with 16 bases in the middle. The CDR3 is made up of 13 amino acids.

Sequencing was carried out using blood. The rearrangement joins TRBV7-2 to TRBJ2-7; D is possibly TRBD1 or TRBD2 (5 bases each). The TCR sequence derives from a man in his 60s in good health. The CDR3 sequence is CASSLDRWTWWYF. In DNA, the CDR3 is TGTGCCAGCAGCTTAGACAGGTGGACTTGGTGGTACTTC. The entire variable domain, with the rest obtained from reference TRBV7-2 and TRBJ2-7, is as follows: GAGVSQSPSNKVTEKGKDVELRCDPISGHTALYWYRQSLGQGLEFLIYFQGNSAPDKSGLPSDRFSAERTGGSVSTLTIQRTQQEDSAVYLCASSLDRWTWWYFGPGTRLTVT.